The present T cell receptor beta chain was sequenced within a study of T cells in Graves' hyperthyroidism and ophthalmopathy. As for the study in general: Before treatment of any kind, peripheral blood was taken at initial diagnosis.

Details on this clonotype: Its specificity is not known. Because the CDR3's place on the DNA is in doubt, the DNA is left out and the CDR3 is given as listed by TCRdb.

Germline CDR1 reads SGHTA; CDR2 reads FQGNSA. The CDR3 sequence runs 14 residues, both termini included. Regarding the study as a whole: Ophthalmopathy was told apart from stable hyperthyroidism by a 13 V-J model. Among thyroid clonotypes expanded above 0.001, most also appeared in blood.

TCR beta CDR3 sequences were amplified from RNA transcripts. HTBI primers were employed in a first-round RT-PCR of the TCR CDR3. TCRdb redid the calling of the multiplex PCR reads with MiXCR, one entry per CDR3 protein. The sample holds roughly 800,000 distinct CDR3 sequences; roughly 40% are singletons and the top ten take over 8%. Stability of Graves' hyperthyroidism was defined as absent ophthalmopathy progression within 18 months. The chain employs TRBV7-2 and TRBJ2-2. The TCR sequence derives from a man younger than 35 with Graves' hyperthyroidism. Sequencing was performed on blood. This CDR3 is CASSLDGTPGSCFF.